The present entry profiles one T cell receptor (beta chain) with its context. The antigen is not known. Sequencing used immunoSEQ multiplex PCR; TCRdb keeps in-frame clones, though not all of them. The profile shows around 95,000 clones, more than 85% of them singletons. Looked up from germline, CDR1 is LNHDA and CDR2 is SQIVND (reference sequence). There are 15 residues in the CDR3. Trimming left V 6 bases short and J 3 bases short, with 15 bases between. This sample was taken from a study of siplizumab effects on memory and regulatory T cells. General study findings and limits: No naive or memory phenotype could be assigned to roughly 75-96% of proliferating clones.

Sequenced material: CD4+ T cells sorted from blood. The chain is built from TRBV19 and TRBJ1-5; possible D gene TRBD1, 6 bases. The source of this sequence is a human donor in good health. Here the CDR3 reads CASRVSDRSNQPQHF. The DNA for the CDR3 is TGTGCCAGTAGGGTCTCGGACAGATCCAATCAGCCCCAGCATTTT.